What follows is one T cell receptor beta chain and its context. The PCR ran on 60 Vbeta and 13 Jbeta primers. Some clones are missing from TCRdb's copy, which holds only in-frame ones; the method was immunoSEQ multiplex PCR. The sample includes 100,000 to 150,000 clones. This entry belongs to a study of cytomegalovirus exposure and HLA in healthy donors. Germline CDR1 reads LNHDA; CDR2 reads SQIVND (reference sequence). The CDR3 has 13 residues. Trimming shortened V by 8 bases and J by 3 bases, and 10 bases separated the two germline ends. The genes are TRBV19 and TRBJ1-4; no clear D gene. Sequenced sample: PBMCs. The receptor was isolated from a middle-aged woman in good health and CMV-seronegative. CDR3 region: CASALDSNEKLFF. CDR3 nucleotides: TGTGCCAGTGCCCTGGACTCTAATGAAAAACTGTTTTTT.